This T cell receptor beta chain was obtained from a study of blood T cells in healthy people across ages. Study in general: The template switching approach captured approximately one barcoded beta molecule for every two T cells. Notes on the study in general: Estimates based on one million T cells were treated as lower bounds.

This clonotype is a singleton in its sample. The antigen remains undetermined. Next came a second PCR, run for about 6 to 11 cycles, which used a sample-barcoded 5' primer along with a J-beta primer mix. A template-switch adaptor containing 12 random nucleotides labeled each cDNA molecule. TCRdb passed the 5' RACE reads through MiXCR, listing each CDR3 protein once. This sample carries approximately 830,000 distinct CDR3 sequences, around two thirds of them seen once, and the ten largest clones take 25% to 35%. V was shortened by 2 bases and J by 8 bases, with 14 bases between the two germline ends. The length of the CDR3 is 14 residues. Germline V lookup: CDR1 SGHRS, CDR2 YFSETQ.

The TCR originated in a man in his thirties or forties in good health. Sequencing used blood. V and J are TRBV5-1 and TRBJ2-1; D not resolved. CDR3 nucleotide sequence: TGCGCCAGCAGCTTCCGAGCCTTGGGCTATGAGCAGTTCTTC. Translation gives CASSFRALGYEQFF.